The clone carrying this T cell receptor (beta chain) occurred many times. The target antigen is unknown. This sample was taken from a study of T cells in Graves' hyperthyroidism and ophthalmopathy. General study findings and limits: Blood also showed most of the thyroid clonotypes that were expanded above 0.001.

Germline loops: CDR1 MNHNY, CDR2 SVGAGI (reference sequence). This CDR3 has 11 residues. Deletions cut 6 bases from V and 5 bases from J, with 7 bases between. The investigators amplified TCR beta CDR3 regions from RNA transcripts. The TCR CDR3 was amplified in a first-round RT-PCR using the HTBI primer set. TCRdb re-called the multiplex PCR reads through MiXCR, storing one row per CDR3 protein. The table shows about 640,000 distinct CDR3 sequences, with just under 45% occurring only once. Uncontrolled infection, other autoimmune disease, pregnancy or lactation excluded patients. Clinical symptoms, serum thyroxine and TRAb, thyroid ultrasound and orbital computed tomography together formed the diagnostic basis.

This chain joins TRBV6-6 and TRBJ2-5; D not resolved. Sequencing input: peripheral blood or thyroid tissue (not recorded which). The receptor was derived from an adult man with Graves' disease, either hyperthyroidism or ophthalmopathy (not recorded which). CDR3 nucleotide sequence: TGTGCCAGCAGAATCGGGGAGACCCAGTACTTC. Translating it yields CASRIGETQYF.